This TCR beta chain was captured by sequencing in a study of blood T cell repertoires in COVID-19 (dated by TCRdb to about 2020). Describing the broader study: Samples covering the acute and convalescent phases of COVID-19 were provided by collaborators in the United States, Italy and Spain. The prospective study material was composed of cDNA or gDNA derived from T cells, B-cell-depleted T cells, or PBMCs. The dataset comprised deeply sampled blood TCRbeta repertoires from subjects exposed to, actively infected with, or recovered from COVID-19. A freely available public database, intended as a resource for researchers studying the immune response to SARS-CoV-2, is where the repertoires were released. The samples were drawn from two sources: the first 160 participants of the ongoing ImmuneRACE study, and 1,200 or so subjects contributed by 6 global collaborators. A de-identified subject ID, COVID-19 status, age in years and sex were almost always included in the sample metadata. Where available, HLA class I and class II types were taken from metadata supplied by the sample provider and were not determined by assay-based typing. The paper as a whole reports these results and caveats: The quantity of clinical and demographic metadata differed by source and by participant and was supplied without curation.

With respect to this clone: Its antigen is not yet known. The input lacks base qualities; no much larger clone sits a single base away.

TCRbeta CDR3 regions were amplified from genomic DNA using the immunoSEQ Assay, a bias-controlled multiplex PCR. In the paper's pipeline: Within the assay, amplification of reference gene primers was used to estimate how many nucleated cells each sample contained. To quantify the absolute abundance of each unique TCRbeta CDR3 rearrangement, sequence reads were collapsed and filtered. For each sample, productive Simpson clonality was calculated as the square root of Simpson's diversity index over productive rearrangements. TCRdb provides this immuneACCESS table in a form limited to in-frame rearrangements. Some clones are lacking; in checked studies, under half of them reflect an unresolved V gene, and why the rest are absent is not known. V and J calls and clone size are copied from that table; D and trimming were computed from the DNA. In all, the sample holds 150,000 to 180,000 clones, and around 85% of those were seen once. 0.63% of the sample is held by the ten biggest clonotypes.

At one collaborating source in Seattle, patients were enrolled during active infection and were followed longitudinally through the course of disease. Whole blood was collected in K2EDTA tubes by collaborating institutions according to the institutions' own protocols. For TCRbeta analysis, collaborators shipped samples in one of three forms: frozen whole blood, isolated PBMCs, or DNA extracted from either of those sample types. Taken from the germline V gene, the CDR1 and CDR2 loops are KGHSH and LQKENI. The CDR3 runs 17 amino acids, cysteine and phenylalanine included. Only CDR3 DNA is held: 51 bases, read in frame from base 1. V drops 0 bases and J drops 4 bases, leaving 15 bases in between.

The receptor chain draws on TRBV18 and TRBJ2-2; TRBD1 is a weak D gene call, 6 bases matching. This clonotype was obtained from a man aged 55 to 69 with COVID-19, enrolled during active disease. Material: peripheral blood. Read as DNA, the sequence is TGTGCCAGCTCACCACCTACTACACCCAGGGGCACCGGGGAGCTGTTTTTT. Translated, this is CASSPPTTPRGTGELFF. Supplemented by the reference TRBV18 and TRBJ2-2 proteins around the CDR3, the complete variable domain is NAGVMQNPRHLVRRRGQEARLRCSPMKGHSHVYWYRQLPEEGLKFMVYLQKENIIDESGMPKERFSAEFPKEGPSILRIQQVVRGDSAAYFCASSPPTTPRGTGELFFGEGSRLTVL.